These 10 T cell receptor beta chains share one sample of origin, sequenced in a study of identical twins. MiXCR was run by TCRdb on the 5' RACE reads, yielding one entry per CDR3 protein. The profile shows around 250,000 distinct CDR3 sequences, approximately 11% of them singletons. These data were likewise used in another study, on yellow fever vaccine responses in identical twins.

Sequencing input: memory (CD45RO+) T cells sorted from blood. The receptors were gathered from a woman under 30 in good health.

The chain carries TRBV6-1 and TRBJ2-2; D not certain. This CDR3 region has 14 residues. CDR1 is MNHNS and CDR2 is SASEGT in the germline V gene. V lost 7 bases, J lost 1 base, and 10 bases lay in between. CDR3 residues: CASKVLQNTGELFF. CDR3 nucleotides: TGTGCCAGCAAAGTCCTACAGAACACCGGGGAGCTGTTTTTT.

The rearrangement joins TRBV7-2 to TRBJ2-3; D is possibly TRBD1 (6 bases). Germline CDR1 SGHTA, CDR2 FQGNSA. CDR3 length: 13 residues. V was trimmed by 6 bases and J by 6 bases, leaving 13 bases between them. CDR3 nucleotides: TGTGCCAGCAGACTCACAGGGTTGGATACGCAGTATTTT. Amino acid sequence: CASRLTGLDTQYF.

This rearrangement joins TRBV14 to TRBJ2-1; 11 nucleotides agree with TRBD1. CDR1 is SGHDN and CDR2 is FVKESK in the germline V gene. The V gene end was trimmed by 4 bases and the J gene end by 12 bases; junction bases not matched to a gene: 11. The CDR3 is made up of 15 amino acids. The CDR3 region has the DNA TGTGCCAGCAGCCGGTTGGGACAGGGGGGTCTCGGGCAGTTCTTC. This sequence encodes CASSRLGQGGLGQFF. Full variable domain (remainder filled in from reference TRBV14 and TRBJ2-1): EAGVTQFPSHSVIEKGQTVTLRCDPISGHDNLYWYRRVMGKEIKFLLHFVKESKQDESGMPNNRFLAERTGGTYSTLKVQPAELEDSGVYFCASSRLGQGGLGQFFGPGTRLTVL.

This clonotype was observed many times. The chain has TRBV6-2 or TRBV6-3 and TRBJ2-5; D not resolved. The germline CDR1 and CDR2 sequences are MNHEY and SVGEGT. V gave up 5 bases and J gave up 6 bases, with 10 bases separating them. The CDR3 extends over 12 amino acids. The CDR3 spells CASSLYAQTQYF. CDR3 in DNA: TGTGCCAGCAGTCTCTACGCCCAGACCCAGTACTTC.

The chain couples TRBV12-3 or TRBV12-4 to TRBJ2-7, with D perhaps TRBD1 (7 bases). Trimming left V 7 bases short and J 0 bases short, with 13 bases between. The CDR3 sequence is 14 residues long. In nucleotides, the CDR3 is TGTGCCAGCACGGCAGGGGGAGGCTCCTACGAGCAGTACTTC. This translates into CASTAGGGSYEQYF.

This clonotype has at least ten counts. This sequence joins TRBV5-1 and TRBJ2-1, with 7 bases identical to TRBD1. V trimming: 0 bases; J trimming: 5 bases; junction bases outside the gene matches: 5. This CDR3 is 15 amino acids long. Germline CDR1 SGHRS, CDR2 YFSETQ. The DNA for the CDR3 is TGCGCCAGCAGCTTGGAGGGGGCAGGAAACAATGAGCAGTTCTTC. It codes for CASSLEGAGNNEQFF.

This clonotype has at least ten counts. This chain joins TRBV28 and TRBJ2-7, with no clear D. Per germline, CDR1 MDHEN and CDR2 SYDVKM. Trimming cost V 6 bases and J 4 bases, with 13 bases left between them. This CDR3 region has 13 residues. The DNA for the CDR3 is TGTGCCAGCAGGCGTCAGGACCTTTACGAGCAGTACTTC. It yields the protein CASRRQDLYEQYF.

There are many counts of this clonotype. The chain recombines TRBV24-1 with TRBJ2-1, with 7 bases that match TRBD2. Germline loops: CDR1 KGHDR, CDR2 SFDVKD. The CDR3 has 15 amino acids. Trimming cost V 2 bases and J 8 bases; bases outside gene matches: 8. The chain's CDR3 is CATSDSERESDEQFF. CDR3 in DNA: TGTGCCACCAGTGATTCGGAGCGGGAAAGCGATGAGCAGTTCTTC.

V usage is TRBV3-1 and J usage is TRBJ2-4; D call uncertain. Per the germline V gene, CDR1 is LGHDT and CDR2 is YNNKEL (reference sequence). Deletions cut 4 bases from V and 10 bases from J, with 11 bases between. This CDR3 has 12 amino acids. CDR3 region: CASSPNPGIQYF. CDR3 in DNA: TGTGCCAGCAGCCCTAACCCGGGTATTCAGTACTTC.

This clonotype was seen at least ten times. This chain connects TRBV7-9 to TRBJ1-1; 7 bases are shared with TRBD1. Germline V gene data show CDR1 as SEHNR and CDR2 as FQNEAQ (reference sequence). The CDR3 totals 13 residues. The ends lost 4 bases at V and 6 bases at J; junction bases unmatched: 5. CDR3 residues: CASSSGQTAEAFF. DNA for the CDR3: TGTGCCAGCAGCTCGGGACAGACTGCTGAAGCTTTCTTT.